The T cell receptor (beta chain) under discussion was sequenced for a study of vaccination and CD4 T cells after COVID-19. The overall study: Convalescent individuals numbered four females and six males, two being Hispanic. Investigators took post-vaccine samples a median 72 days after dose two, within a range of 14 to 241.

Treatment specified: roughly nine-day PBMC culture with coronavirus spike peptide pools or control peptides (ViraFEST assay). A note on this clonotype: The antigen is undetermined.

Sequenced with the Oncomine TCR Beta short-read assay was DNA taken from cultured CD4+ T cells. TCRdb re-analysed the PCR reads in MiXCR, keeping a single row per CDR3 protein. The table records 19,000 or so distinct CDR3 sequences, over 60% of them present only once. This receptor was taken from a human donor who received a COVID-19 vaccine. The material was CD4+ T cells from blood, cultured in vitro, obtained after SARS-CoV-2 vaccination.

The CDR3 spells CASSQGPAEETQYF. The CDR3 coding sequence is TGTGCCAGCAGCCAGGGGCCAGCGGAAGAGACCCAGTACTTC. The chain carries TRBV7-2 and TRBJ2-5, with D possibly being TRBD1 (6 bases). V shed 5 bases and J shed 3 bases, with 13 bases lying between them. Germline V gene lookup returns CDR1 SGHTA and CDR2 FQGNSA. The CDR3 spans 14 residues. The entire variable domain, with the rest obtained from reference TRBV7-2 and TRBJ2-5, is as follows: GAGVSQSPSNKVTEKGKDVELRCDPISGHTALYWYRQSLGQGLEFLIYFQGNSAPDKSGLPSDRFSAERTGGSVSTLTIQRTQQEDSAVYLCASSQGPAEETQYFGPGTRLLVL.